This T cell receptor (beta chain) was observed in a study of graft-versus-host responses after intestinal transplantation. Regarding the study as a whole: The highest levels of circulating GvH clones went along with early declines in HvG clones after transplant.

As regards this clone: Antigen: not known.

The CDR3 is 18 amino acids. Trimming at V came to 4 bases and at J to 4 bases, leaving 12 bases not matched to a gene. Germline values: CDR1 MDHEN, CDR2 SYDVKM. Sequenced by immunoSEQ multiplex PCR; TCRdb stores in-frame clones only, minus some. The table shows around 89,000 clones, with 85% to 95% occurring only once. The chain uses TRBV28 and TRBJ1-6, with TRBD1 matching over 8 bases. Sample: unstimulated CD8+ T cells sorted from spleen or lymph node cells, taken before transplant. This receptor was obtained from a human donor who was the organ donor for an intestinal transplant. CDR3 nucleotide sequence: TGTGCCAGCAGTTCTGGACAGGGTGTATCGGGGTATAATTCACCCCTCCACTTT. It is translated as CASSSGQGVSGYNSPLHF. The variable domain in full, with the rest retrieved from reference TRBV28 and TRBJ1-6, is DVKVTQSSRYLVKRTGEKVFLECVQDMDHENMFWYRQDPGLGLRLIYFSYDVKMKEKGDIPEGYSVSREKKERFSLILESASTNQTSMYLCASSSGQGVSGYNSPLHFGNGTRLTVT.